This T cell receptor beta chain originates from a study of cytomegalovirus exposure and HLA in healthy donors. The wider study: For the roughly 370 genotyped donors, 80% to 90% fell within the Caucasian-associated ancestry cluster.

It was with 60 Vbeta and 13 Jbeta primers that the PCR ran. Sequenced by immunoSEQ multiplex PCR; TCRdb stores in-frame clones only, minus some. The sample has 110,000 or so clones; approximately 80% are singletons. For this clone: Its antigen is unidentified.

CDR1 and CDR2 from the germline V gene are MNHNY and SVGAGI (reference sequence). The CDR3 is made up of 13 amino acids. V was clipped by 8 bases and J by 0 bases, with 10 bases between them. The study's findings and limits: High sensitivity and specificity were reportedly achieved when the classifier diagnosed cytomegalovirus status.

V gene TRBV6-6 combines with J gene TRBJ1-1, with D tentatively TRBD1 (5 bases). This TCR was sampled from a young man in good health and CMV-seronegative. The sample comprised PBMCs. CDR3 loop: CASYLGVNTEAFF. Written as DNA, the CDR3 is TGTGCCAGCTATTTAGGGGTGAACACTGAAGCTTTCTTT.